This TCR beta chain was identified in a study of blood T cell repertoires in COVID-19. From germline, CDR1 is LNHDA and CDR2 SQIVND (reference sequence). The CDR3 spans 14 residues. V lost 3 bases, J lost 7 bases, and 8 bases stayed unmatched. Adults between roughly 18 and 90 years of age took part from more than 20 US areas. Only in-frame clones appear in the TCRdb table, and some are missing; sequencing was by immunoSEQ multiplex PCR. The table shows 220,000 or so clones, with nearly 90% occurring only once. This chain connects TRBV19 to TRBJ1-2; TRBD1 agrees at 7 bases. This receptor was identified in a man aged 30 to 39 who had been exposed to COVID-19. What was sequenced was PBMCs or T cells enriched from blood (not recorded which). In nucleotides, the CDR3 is TGTGCCAGTAGTATTGACAGGGCTTCTGGTGGCTACACCTTC. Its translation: CASSIDRASGGYTF.